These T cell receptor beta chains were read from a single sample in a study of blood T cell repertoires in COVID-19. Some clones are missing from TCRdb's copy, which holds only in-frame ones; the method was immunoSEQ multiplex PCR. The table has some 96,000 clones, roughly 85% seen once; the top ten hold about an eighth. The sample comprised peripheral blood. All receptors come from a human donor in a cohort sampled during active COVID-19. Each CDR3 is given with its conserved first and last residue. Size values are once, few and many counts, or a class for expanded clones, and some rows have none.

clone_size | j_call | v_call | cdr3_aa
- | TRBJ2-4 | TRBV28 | CASSFSLAKNIQYF
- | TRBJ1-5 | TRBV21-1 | CASIPSLRGSGNQPQHF
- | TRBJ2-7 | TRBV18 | CASSPQGSSYEQYF
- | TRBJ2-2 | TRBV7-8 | CASSLGYGDTGELFF
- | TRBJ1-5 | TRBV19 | CASSPGGQLRIQPQHF
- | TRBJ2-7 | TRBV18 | CASAIRTSGRAVGYEQYF
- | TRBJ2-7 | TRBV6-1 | CASSEGPSSYEQYF
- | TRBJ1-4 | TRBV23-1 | CASSPLRRVEKLFF
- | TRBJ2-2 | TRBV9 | CASSAKRGGTGELFF
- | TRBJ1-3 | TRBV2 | CASSPRAGTGGSGNTIYF
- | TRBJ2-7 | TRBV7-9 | CASSLTSGAYEQYF
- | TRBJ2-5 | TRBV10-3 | CAIRDRVEETQYF
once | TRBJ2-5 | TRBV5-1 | CASSPGTDRGRETQYF
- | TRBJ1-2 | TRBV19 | CASSPGQNNYGYTF
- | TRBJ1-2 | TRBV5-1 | CASSLAAGRDGYTF
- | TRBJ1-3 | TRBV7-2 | CASSLEHVSGNTIYF
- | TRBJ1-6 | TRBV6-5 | CASSPDNYNSPLHF
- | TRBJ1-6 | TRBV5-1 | CASSLAPLENSPLHF
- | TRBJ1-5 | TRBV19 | CASIHAGQASNQPQHF
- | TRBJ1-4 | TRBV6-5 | CASSYSAQGAEKLFF
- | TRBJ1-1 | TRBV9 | CASSAGDRGLNEAFF
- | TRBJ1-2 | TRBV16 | CASSQNTGGGYGYTF
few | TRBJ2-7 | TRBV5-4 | CASSSYIGGTYEQYF
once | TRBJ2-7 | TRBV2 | CASRKGVSTYEQYF
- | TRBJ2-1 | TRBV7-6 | CASSPGSASYNEQFF
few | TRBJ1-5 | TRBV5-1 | CASSLGGGTNQPQHF
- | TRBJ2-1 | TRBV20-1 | CSASGLAENNEQFF
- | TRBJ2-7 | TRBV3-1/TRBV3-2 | CASSQAATGAYEQYF
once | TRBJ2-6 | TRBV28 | CASSPLGQGVSGANVLTF